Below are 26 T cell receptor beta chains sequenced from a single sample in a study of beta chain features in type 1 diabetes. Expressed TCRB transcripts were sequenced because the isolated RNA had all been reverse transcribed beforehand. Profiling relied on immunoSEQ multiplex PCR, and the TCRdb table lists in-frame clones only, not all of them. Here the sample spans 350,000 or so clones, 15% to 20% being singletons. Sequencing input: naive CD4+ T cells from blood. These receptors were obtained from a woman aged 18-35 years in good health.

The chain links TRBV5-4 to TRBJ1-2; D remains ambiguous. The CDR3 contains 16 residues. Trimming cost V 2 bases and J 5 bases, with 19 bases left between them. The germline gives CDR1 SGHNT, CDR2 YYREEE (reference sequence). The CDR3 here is CASSFAPGPRNYGYTF. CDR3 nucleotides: TGTGCCAGCAGCTTTGCTCCGGGTCCGAGAAATTATGGCTACACCTTC. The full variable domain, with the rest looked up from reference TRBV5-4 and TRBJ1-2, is ETGVTQSPTHLIKTRGQQVTLRCSSQSGHNTVSWYQQALGQGPQFIFQYYREEENGRGNFPPRFSGLQFPNYSSELNVNALELDDSALYLCASSFAPGPRNYGYTFGSGTRLTVV.

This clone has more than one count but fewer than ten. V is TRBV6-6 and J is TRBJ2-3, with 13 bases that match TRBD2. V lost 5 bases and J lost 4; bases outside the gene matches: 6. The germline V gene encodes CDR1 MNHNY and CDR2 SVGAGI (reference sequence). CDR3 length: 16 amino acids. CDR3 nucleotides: TGTGCCAGCAGTCTAAGGACTAGCGGGAGATCAGATACGCAGTATTTT. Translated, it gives CASSLRTSGRSDTQYF.

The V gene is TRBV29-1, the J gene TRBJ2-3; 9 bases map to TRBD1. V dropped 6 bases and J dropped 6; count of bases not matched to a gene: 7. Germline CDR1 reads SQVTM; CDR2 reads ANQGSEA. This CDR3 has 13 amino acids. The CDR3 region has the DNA TGCAGCGTGACAACAGGGGGCGCGGATACGCAGTATTTT. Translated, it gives CSVTTGGADTQYF.

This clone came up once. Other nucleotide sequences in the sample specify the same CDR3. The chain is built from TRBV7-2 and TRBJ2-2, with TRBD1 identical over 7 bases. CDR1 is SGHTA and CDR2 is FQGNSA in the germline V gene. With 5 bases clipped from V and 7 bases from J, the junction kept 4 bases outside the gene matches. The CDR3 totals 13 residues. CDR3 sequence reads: CASSHRDSGELFF. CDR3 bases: TGTGCCAGCAGCCACCGGGACAGCGGGGAGCTGTTTTTT.

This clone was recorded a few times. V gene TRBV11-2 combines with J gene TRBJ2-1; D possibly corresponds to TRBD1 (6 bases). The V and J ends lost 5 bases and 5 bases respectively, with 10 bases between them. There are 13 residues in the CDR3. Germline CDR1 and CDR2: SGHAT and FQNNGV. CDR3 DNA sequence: TGTGCCAGCAGCGGACAGCGACACAATGAGCAGTTCTTC. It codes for CASSGQRHNEQFF.

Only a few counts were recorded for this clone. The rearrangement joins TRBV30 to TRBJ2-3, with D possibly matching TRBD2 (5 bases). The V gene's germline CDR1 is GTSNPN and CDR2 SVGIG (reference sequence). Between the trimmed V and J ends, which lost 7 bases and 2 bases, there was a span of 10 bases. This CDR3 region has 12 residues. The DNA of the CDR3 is TGTGCCTTCCTCGGGAACACAGATACGCAGTATTTT. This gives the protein CAFLGNTDTQYF.

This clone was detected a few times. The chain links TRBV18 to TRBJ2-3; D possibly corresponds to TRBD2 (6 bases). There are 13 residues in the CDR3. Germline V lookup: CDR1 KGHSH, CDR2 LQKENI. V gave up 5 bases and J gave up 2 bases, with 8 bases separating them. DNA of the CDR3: TGTGCCAGCTCAGCGGGACCCACAGATACGCAGTATTTT. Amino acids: CASSAGPTDTQYF.

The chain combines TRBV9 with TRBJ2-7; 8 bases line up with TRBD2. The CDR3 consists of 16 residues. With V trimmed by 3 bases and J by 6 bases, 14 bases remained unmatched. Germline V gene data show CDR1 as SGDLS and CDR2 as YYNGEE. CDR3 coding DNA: TGTGCCAGCAGCGGATTAGCCGGGACTAGTGGAGGCGAGCAGTACTTC. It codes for CASSGLAGTSGGEQYF.

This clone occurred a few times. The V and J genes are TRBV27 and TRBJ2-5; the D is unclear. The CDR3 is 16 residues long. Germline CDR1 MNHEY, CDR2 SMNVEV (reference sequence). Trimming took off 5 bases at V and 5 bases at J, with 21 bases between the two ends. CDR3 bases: TGTGCCAGCAGTCTGCGTGGCGGTAGTGCCTGGGAGACCCAGTACTTC. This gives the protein CASSLRGGSAWETQYF.

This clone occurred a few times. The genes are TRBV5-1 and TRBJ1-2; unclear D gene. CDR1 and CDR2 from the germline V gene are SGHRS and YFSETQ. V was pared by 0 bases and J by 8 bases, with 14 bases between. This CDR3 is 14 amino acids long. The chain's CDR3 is CASSLAEGSGGYTF. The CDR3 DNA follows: TGCGCCAGCAGCTTGGCCGAGGGAAGTGGCGGCTACACCTTC.

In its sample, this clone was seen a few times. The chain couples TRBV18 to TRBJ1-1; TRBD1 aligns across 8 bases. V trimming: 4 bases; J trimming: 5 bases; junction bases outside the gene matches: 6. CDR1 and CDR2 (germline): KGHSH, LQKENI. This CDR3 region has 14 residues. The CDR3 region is CASSRGQGGTEAFF. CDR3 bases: TGTGCCAGCTCACGCGGACAGGGTGGAACTGAAGCTTTCTTT.

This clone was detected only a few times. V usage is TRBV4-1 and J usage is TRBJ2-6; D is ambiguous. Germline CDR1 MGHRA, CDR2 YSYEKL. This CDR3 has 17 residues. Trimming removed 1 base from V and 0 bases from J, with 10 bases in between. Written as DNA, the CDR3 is TGCGCCAGCAGCCAAGGGGCCGCCCGCTCTGGGGCCAACGTCCTGACTTTC. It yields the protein CASSQGAARSGANVLTF.

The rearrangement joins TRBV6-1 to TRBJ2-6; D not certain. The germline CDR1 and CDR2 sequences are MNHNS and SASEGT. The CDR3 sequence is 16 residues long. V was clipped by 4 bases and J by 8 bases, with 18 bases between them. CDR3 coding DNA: TGTGCCAGCAGTGGTCCGTCTAGACTTTCGACCAACGTCCTGACTTTC. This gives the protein CASSGPSRLSTNVLTF.

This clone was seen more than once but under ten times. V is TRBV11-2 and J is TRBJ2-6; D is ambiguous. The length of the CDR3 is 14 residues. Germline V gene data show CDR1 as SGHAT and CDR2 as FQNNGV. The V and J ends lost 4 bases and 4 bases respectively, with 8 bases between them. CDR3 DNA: TGTGCCAGCAGCTCGCTAACCGGGGCCAACGTCCTGACTTTC. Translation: CASSSLTGANVLTF.

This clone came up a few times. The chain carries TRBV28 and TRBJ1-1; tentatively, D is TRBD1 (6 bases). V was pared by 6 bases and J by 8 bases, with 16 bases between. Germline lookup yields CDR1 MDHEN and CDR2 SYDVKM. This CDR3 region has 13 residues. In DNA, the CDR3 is TGTGCCAGCAGCCAACAGGGAAACAGGGAAGCTTTCTTT. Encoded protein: CASSQQGNREAFF.

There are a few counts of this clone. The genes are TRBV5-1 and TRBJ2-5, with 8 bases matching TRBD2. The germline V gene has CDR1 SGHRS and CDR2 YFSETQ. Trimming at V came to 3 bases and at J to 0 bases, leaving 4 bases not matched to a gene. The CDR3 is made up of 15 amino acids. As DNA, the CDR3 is TGCGCCAGCAGCTCCGGGGGGGCGGACCAAGAGACCCAGTACTTC. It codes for CASSSGGADQETQYF.

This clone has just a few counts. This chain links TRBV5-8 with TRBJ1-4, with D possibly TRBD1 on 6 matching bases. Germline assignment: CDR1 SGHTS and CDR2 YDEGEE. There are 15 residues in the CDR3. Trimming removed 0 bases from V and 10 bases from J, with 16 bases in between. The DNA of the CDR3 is TGTGCCAGCAGCTTGGTGTTTGGGGGCGCGGGAAAACTGTTTTTT. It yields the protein CASSLVFGGAGKLFF.

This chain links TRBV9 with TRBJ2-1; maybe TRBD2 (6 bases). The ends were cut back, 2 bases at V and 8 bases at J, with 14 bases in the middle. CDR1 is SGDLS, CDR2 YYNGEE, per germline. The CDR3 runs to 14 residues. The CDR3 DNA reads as TGTGCCAGCAGCGTGACGGGAGTATCGCATGAGCAGTTCTTC. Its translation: CASSVTGVSHEQFF.

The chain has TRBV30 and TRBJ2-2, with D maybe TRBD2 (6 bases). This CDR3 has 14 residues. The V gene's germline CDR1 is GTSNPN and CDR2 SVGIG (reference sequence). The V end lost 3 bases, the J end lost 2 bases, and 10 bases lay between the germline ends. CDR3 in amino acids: CAWRLAHNTGELFF. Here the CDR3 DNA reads TGTGCCTGGAGACTAGCACATAACACCGGGGAGCTGTTTTTT.

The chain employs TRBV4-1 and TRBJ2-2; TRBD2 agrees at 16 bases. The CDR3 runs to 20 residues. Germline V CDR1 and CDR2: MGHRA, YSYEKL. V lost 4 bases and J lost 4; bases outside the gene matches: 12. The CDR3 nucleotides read TGCGCCAGCAGCCCCATCCCCGGGACTAGCGGGGGGGCTGGCACCGGGGAGCTGTTTTTT. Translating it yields CASSPIPGTSGGAGTGELFF.

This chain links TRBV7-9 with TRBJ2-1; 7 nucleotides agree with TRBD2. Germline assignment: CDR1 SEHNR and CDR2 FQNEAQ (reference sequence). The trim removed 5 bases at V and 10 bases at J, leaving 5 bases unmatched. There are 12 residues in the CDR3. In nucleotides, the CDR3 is TGTGCCAGCAGCCCAGTGGGGGGGGAGCAGTTCTTC. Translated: CASSPVGGEQFF.

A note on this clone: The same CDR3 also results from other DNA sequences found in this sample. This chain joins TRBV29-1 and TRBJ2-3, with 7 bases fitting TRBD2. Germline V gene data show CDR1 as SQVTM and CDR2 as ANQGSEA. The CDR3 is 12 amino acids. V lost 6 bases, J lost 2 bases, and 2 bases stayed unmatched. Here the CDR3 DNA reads TGCAGCGTGGGAGGGTCCACAGATACGCAGTATTTT. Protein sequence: CSVGGSTDTQYF.

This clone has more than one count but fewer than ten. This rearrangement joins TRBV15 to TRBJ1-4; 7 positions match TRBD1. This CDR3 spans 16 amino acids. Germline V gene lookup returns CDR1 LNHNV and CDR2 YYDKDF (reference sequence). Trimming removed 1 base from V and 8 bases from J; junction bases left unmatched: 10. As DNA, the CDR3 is TGTGCCACCAGCAGAGCCCGACAGGGACGGGGAGAAAAACTGTTTTTT. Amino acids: CATSRARQGRGEKLFF.

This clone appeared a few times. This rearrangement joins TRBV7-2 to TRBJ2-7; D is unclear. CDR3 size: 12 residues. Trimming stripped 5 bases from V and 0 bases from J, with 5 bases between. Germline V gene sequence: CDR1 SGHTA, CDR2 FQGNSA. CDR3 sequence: CASSVRSYEQYF. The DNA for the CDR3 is TGTGCCAGCAGCGTCCGCTCCTACGAGCAGTACTTC.

The CDR3 region is CASSQDPGRPYEQYF. The CDR3 nucleotides read TGTGCCAGCAGCCAAGATCCCGGGAGGCCCTACGAGCAGTACTTC. The chain uses TRBV14 and TRBJ2-7, with TRBD2 matching 7 bases. The CDR3 runs to 15 residues. The germline CDR1 and CDR2 sequences are SGHDN and FVKESK. Trimming removed 0 bases from V and 2 bases from J; junction bases left unmatched: 4.

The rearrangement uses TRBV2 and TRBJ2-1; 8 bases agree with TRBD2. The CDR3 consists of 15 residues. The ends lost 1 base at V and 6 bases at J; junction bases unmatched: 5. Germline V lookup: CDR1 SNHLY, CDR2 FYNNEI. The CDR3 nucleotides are TGTGCCAGCAGTGAAGAAGCGGGAGAGGGCAATGAGCAGTTCTTC. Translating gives CASSEEAGEGNEQFF.